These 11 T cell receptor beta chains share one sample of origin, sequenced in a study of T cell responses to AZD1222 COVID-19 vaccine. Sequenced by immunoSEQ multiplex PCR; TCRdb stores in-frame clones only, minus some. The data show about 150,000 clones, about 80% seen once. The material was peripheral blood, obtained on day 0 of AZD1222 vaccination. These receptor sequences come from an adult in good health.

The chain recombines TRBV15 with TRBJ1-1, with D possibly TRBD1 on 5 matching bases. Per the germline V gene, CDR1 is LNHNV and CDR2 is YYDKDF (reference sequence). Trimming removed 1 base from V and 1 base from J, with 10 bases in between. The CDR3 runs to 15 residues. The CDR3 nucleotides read TGTGCCACCAGCAGAGCCAGCCAGGGGAACACTGAAGCTTTCTTT. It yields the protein CATSRASQGNTEAFF.

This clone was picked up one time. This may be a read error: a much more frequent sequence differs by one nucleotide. The CDR3 sequence: CASSLGGSTDTQYF. CDR3 nucleotides: TGTGCCAGCAGCTTGGGGGGGAGCACAGATACGCAGTATTTT. V is TRBV11-3 and J is TRBJ2-3; TRBD2 agrees at 7 bases. Germline values: CDR1 SGHNT, CDR2 YENEEA. The CDR3 extends over 14 amino acids. With V trimmed by 3 bases and J by 0 bases, 0 bases remained unmatched.

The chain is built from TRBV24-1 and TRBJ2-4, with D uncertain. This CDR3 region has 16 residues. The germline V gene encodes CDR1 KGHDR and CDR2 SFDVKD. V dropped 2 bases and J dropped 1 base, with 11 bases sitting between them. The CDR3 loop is CATSDSTALAKNIQYF. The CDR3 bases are TGTGCCACCAGTGATTCGACCGCTTTGGCCAAAAACATTCAGTACTTC.

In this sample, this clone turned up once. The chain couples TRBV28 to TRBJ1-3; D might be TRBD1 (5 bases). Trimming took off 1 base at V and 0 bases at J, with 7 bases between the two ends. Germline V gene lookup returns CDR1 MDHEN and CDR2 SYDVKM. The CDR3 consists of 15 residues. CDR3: CASSLSGTSGNTIYF. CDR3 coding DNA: TGTGCCAGCAGTTTATCAGGGACCTCTGGAAACACCATATATTTT.

CDR3 in amino acids: CASSAQGAATHTEAFF. The CDR3 DNA is TGTGCCAGTAGTGCTCAGGGGGCCGCGACTCACACTGAAGCTTTCTTT. The chain combines TRBV19 with TRBJ1-1, with 8 bases aligning to TRBD1. Germline CDR1 LNHDA, CDR2 SQIVND (reference sequence). V shed 5 bases and J 3 bases; nucleotides not matched to a gene: 11. This CDR3 region has 16 residues.

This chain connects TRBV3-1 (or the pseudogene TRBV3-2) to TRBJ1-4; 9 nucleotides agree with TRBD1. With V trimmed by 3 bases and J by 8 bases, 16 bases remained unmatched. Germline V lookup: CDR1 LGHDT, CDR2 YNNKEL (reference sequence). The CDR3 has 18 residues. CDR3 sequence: CASSQRPGTGSKDEKLFF. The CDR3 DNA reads TGTGCCAGCAGCCAGCGTCCCGGGACAGGGTCGAAGGACGAAAAACTGTTTTTT.

Written as DNA, the CDR3 is TGTGCCAGTAGTCCGCGGGACAGGGGCCTCAATCAGCCCCAGCATTTT. Protein: CASSPRDRGLNQPQHF. V and J are TRBV19 and TRBJ1-5, with 10 bases that match TRBD1. The CDR3 totals 16 residues. Germline lookup yields CDR1 LNHDA and CDR2 SQIVND (reference sequence). Trimming cost V 5 bases and J 3 bases; bases outside gene matches: 7.

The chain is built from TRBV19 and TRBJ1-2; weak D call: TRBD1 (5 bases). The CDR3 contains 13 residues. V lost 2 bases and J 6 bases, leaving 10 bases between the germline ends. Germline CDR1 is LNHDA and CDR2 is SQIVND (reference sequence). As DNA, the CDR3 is TGTGCCAGTAGTATACCCGGGGGAGATGGCTACACCTTC. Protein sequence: CASSIPGGDGYTF.

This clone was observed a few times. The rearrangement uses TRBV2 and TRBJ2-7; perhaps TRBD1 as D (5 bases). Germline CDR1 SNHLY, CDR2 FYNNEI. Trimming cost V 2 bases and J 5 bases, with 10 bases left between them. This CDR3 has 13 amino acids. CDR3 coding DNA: TGTGCCAGCAGTGAATTACAGGCTAACGAGCAGTACTTC. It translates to CASSELQANEQYF.

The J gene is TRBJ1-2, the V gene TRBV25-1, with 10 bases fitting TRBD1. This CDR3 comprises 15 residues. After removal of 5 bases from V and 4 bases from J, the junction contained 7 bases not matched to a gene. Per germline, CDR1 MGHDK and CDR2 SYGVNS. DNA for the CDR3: TGTGCCAGCAGTCGTCCCGGGACAGGGGCCTATGGCTACACCTTC. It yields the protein CASSRPGTGAYGYTF.

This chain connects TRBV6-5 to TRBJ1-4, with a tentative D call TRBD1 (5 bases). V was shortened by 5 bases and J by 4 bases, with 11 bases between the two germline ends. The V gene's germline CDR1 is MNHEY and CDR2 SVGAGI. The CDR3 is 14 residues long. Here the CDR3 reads CASSKTADNEKLFF. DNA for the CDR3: TGTGCCAGCAGTAAGACAGCAGATAATGAAAAACTGTTTTTT.